A selection of T cell receptor beta chains follows, all from one sample in a study of OX40 agonist ivuxolimab in advanced cancers. The data were produced by immunoSEQ multiplex PCR, yet TCRdb's version contains in-frame clones alone and is incomplete. The sample includes 29,000 or so clones, about 89% seen only once; the top ten take roughly a tenth. The material was CD4+ or CD8+ T cells sorted from blood, obtained in a trial of the OX40 agonist ivuxolimab. The receptors shown here come from an adult with an advanced solid tumor such as melanoma, head and neck, liver or kidney cancer. CDR3s include the opening cysteine and the closing phenylalanine or tryptophan. A D gene is named only where the DNA matches it firmly. For some rows the clone size is stated as once, few or many, or as a class when expanded; others skip it.

clone size	V gene	J gene	D gene	CDR3 protein	CDR3 DNA
NA	TRBV6-6	TRBJ1-2	TRBD1	CASSYGTGGYTF	TGTGCCAGCAGTTACGGGACAGGCGGCTACACCTTC
NA	TRBV7-9	TRBJ2-3	NA	CASSFLGDGTDTQYF	TGTGCCAGCAGCTTTCTAGGGGATGGCACAGATACGCAGTATTTT
once	TRBV27	TRBJ2-1	NA	CASSLRRGDYNEQFF	TGTGCCAGCAGTTTGAGAAGGGGTGACTACAATGAGCAGTTCTTC
NA	TRBV30	TRBJ2-1	TRBD2	CAWRGLAGGYNEQFF	TGTGCCTGGAGGGGACTAGCGGGAGGCTACAATGAGCAGTTCTTC
NA	TRBV6-1	TRBJ1-3	NA	CASVLTGNTIYF	TGTGCCAGCGTCCTTACTGGAAACACCATATATTTT
NA	TRBV5-6	TRBJ1-2	NA	CASSLRTAVTNYGYTF	TGTGCCAGCAGCTTGAGGACAGCAGTCACTAACTATGGCTACACCTTC
NA	TRBV5-6	TRBJ2-3	NA	CASSFIPGTPVAGGDTQYF	TGTGCCAGCAGCTTCATACCCGGGACACCTGTCGCGGGTGGAGATACGCAGTATTTT
NA	TRBV28	TRBJ1-5	TRBD1	CASSPTGTGLAQPQHF	TGTGCCAGCAGTCCAACCGGGACAGGTTTAGCTCAGCCCCAGCATTTT
NA	TRBV5-1	TRBJ2-1	NA	CASSWAEPSYNEQFF	TGCGCCAGCAGTTGGGCAGAACCTTCCTACAATGAGCAGTTCTTC
once	TRBV5-4	TRBJ2-5	TRBD2	CASSWTSGEAETQYF	TGTGCCAGCAGCTGGACTAGCGGGGAGGCGGAGACCCAGTACTTC
NA	TRBV27	TRBJ1-2	TRBD1	CASSFTGGGYGYTF	TGTGCCAGCAGTTTCACAGGGGGCGGCTATGGCTACACCTTC
NA	TRBV9	TRBJ2-1	TRBD2	CASSVVGTSTNEQFF	TGTGCCAGCAGCGTAGTGGGGACTAGCACGAATGAGCAGTTCTTC
NA	TRBV5-6	TRBJ2-1	NA	CASSLEDNEQFF	TGTGCCAGCAGCTTGGAGGACAATGAGCAGTTCTTC
once	TRBV6-5	TRBJ2-1	NA	CASTYLRGFSDNEQFF	TGTGCCAGCACTTACCTCCGGGGGTTTTCAGACAATGAGCAGTTCTTC
NA	TRBV9	TRBJ1-1	NA	CASSVEGQLWGTFF	TGTGCCAGCAGCGTAGAGGGGCAGCTCTGGGGAACTTTCTTT
NA	TRBV9	TRBJ1-2	NA	CASSVEGRYGYTF	TGTGCCAGCAGCGTAGAAGGGAGGTATGGCTACACCTTC
medium-sized	TRBV6-4	TRBJ2-7	NA	CASSESYYEQYF	TGTGCCAGCAGTGAGTCCTACTACGAGCAGTACTTC
NA	TRBV27	TRBJ2-1	TRBD2	CASSLSTSGNNEQFF	TGTGCCAGCAGTTTGTCGACTAGCGGGAACAATGAGCAGTTCTTC
NA	TRBV7-9	TRBJ2-7	TRBD1	CASSWATGDDEQYF	TGTGCCAGCAGCTGGGCGACAGGGGACGACGAGCAGTACTTC
NA	TRBV11-3	TRBJ2-5	NA	CASSAGNVGTQYF	TGTGCCAGCAGCGCCGGAAACGTAGGGACCCAGTACTTC